This TCR beta chain stems from a study of T-cell reconstitution after alpha-beta-depleted transplantation in children. Study-wide results and caveats: Reportedly, alpha-beta T cells present about two months post-transplant originated from several hundred expanded clones of graft origin.

V trimming: 2 bases; J trimming: 4 bases; junction bases outside the gene matches: 16. This CDR3 is built from 18 residues. CDR1 and CDR2 (germline): KGHSH, LQKENI. This clonotype has just a few counts. The antigen is not known. A TCRbeta library incorporating unique molecular identifiers was prepared. Each CDR3 protein gets one entry after TCRdb re-called the PCR reads with MiXCR. The sample shows roughly 570,000 distinct CDR3 sequences, roughly 27% of them seen only once. Sequencing used PBMCs, obtained before TCRalphabeta/CD19-depleted stem cell transplant. The source is a boy less than two years old with Wiskott-Aldrich syndrome, due to receive a stem cell transplant. The rearrangement links TRBV18 to TRBJ1-1; 7 bases line up with TRBD1. Here the CDR3 reads CASSPVYRDSFYGTEAFF. The CDR3 nucleotides read TGTGCCAGCTCACCAGTTTATAGGGACAGCTTTTATGGCACTGAAGCTTTCTTT.